This TCR beta chain is from a study of neurological immune-mediated disorders. Findings of the study overall: HTLV-1-associated myelopathy had the most TCR clonal expansion, and multiple sclerosis had the least, less than healthy controls. Expanded clones shared no identical CDR3 amino acid sequences across subjects, which suggested private TCR-beta repertoires in all groups.

The making of cDNA relied on 5'RACE with 10-nucleotide random UMIs. TCRdb ran MiXCR on the 5' RACE reads and lists one entry per CDR3 protein. The sample contains fewer than 55,000 distinct CDR3 sequences, about 6% of which appear only once. The sample holds many counts of this clonotype. What it binds is unknown. The cells used in sorted libraries, CD4+ or CD8+ T cells, numbered 1 million. The sequenced sample consisted of CD4+ T cells from blood. This receptor was identified in a middle-aged woman in good health.

The CDR3 loop is CASSSGLAASTDTQYF. In DNA form, the CDR3 reads TGTGCCAGCAGCTCAGGACTAGCGGCTAGCACAGATACGCAGTATTTT. J is TRBJ2-3 and V is TRBV5-5; 10 nucleotides agree with TRBD2. Germline loops: CDR1 SGHKS, CDR2 YYEKEE (reference sequence). The V and J ends lost 3 bases and 0 bases, in that order; junction bases with no gene match: 4. This CDR3 has 16 amino acids.